The clone carrying this T cell receptor beta chain was picked up a small number of times. Its specificity is unknown. The authors incorporated unique molecular identifiers into the TCR beta cDNA libraries. A single record per CDR3 protein comes from TCRdb applying MiXCR to the PCR reads. The table has around 500,000 distinct CDR3 sequences, roughly 34% seen once; the top ten hold approximately 6%. The record originates from a study of post-analysis software for immune sequencing data. Findings and caveats of the study: Relative to controls, patients with multiple sclerosis showed significantly lower normalized Chao1 diversity. Strong co-clustering by F measure was evident for samples that had been prepared in the same batch. Roughly 5 TRBV segments, TRBV5-6, TRBV5-1 and TRBV20-1 among them, were found more frequent in patients than controls.

The CDR3 loop spans 16 amino acids. The trim removed 5 bases at V and 4 bases at J, leaving 11 bases unmatched. The material sequenced was blood. This TCR derives from a girl between 2 and 17 years old with multiple sclerosis. The chain joins TRBV12-3 or TRBV12-4 to TRBJ1-2; 9 nucleotides match TRBD1. CDR3 sequence: CASSPETGGAVYGYTF. CDR3 in DNA: TGTGCCAGCAGTCCCGAAACAGGGGGCGCGGTCTATGGCTACACCTTC.